This TCR beta chain is drawn from a study of blood T cell repertoires in COVID-19. Study-wide context: Some COVID-19 samples were acute and others convalescent; all came from the United States, Italy and Spain.

This clone was counted once. Methods used by the authors: The authors estimated nucleated cell counts from reference gene primer amplification. Profiling relied on immunoSEQ multiplex PCR, and the TCRdb table lists in-frame clones only, not all of them. V and J calls and clone size are those listed in that table; D and trimming were worked out from the DNA. The data contain about 210,000 clones, about 92% of them singletons. Germline V lookup: CDR1 MNHNY, CDR2 SVGAGI (reference sequence). The CDR3 is 19 residues long. V lost 6 bases to trimming and J lost 5 bases; unmatched junction nucleotides: 16. The origin of this receptor is a man aged 25-40 years with acute or convalescent COVID-19. This chain uses TRBV6-6 with TRBJ2-7, with 16 bases aligning to TRBD2. Sequencing was performed on peripheral blood. CDR3 region: CASSSGTSGGAPGKNEQYF. CDR3 coding DNA: TGTGCCAGCAGCTCCGGGACTAGCGGGGGGGCCCCGGGGAAAAACGAGCAGTACTTC.